Shown below are 5 T cell receptor beta chains from a single sample sequenced in a study of T cells in Graves' hyperthyroidism and ophthalmopathy. What was amplified from RNA transcripts were TCR beta CDR3 regions. Carried out on the TCR CDR3, a first-round RT-PCR used the HTBI primer set. TCRdb itself ran the multiplex PCR reads through MiXCR, one entry per CDR3 protein. The sample lists tens of thousands of distinct CDR3 sequences, 40% to 60% occurring once. The specimen sequenced was blood. The origin of the receptors is a man in his forties with Graves' ophthalmopathy.

The chain joins TRBV5-1 to TRBJ2-1, with D tentatively TRBD1 (6 bases). Trimming took 4 bases from V and 7 from J, leaving 9 bases between them. Germline lookup yields CDR1 SGHRS and CDR2 YFSETQ. This CDR3 contains 12 residues. This CDR3 reads CASSPGQNEQFF. CDR3 nucleotide sequence: TGCGCCAGCAGCCCAGGACAGAATGAGCAGTTCTTC.

About this clonotype itself: A read error may produce the germline difference seen at one junction end. The chain has TRBV7-3 and TRBJ2-7; perhaps D is TRBD1 or TRBD2 (6 bases each). CDR3 length equals 15 residues. Germline CDR1 SGHTA, CDR2 FQGTGA. The CDR3 DNA sequence: TGCGTCAGCAGCCAATTAGGGGGGAGTATCCACGAGCAGTACTTC. This encodes CVSSQLGGSIHEQYF. The variable domain in full, completed from reference TRBV7-3 and TRBJ2-7, reads GAGVSQTPSNKVTEKGKYVELRCDPISGHTALYWYRQSLGQGPEFLIYFQGTGAADDSGLPNDRFFAVRPEGSVSTLKIQRTERGDSAVYLCVSSQLGGSIHEQYFGPGTRLTVT.

This clonotype has a count of ten or more. This sequence joins TRBV9 and TRBJ2-1, with 7 bases aligning to TRBD1. The CDR3 has 16 residues. The junction had 10 bases not matched to a gene; V was cut back by 0 bases and J by 7 bases. CDR1 is SGDLS, CDR2 YYNGEE, per germline. This CDR3 is CASSVGPGGLGNEQFF. CDR3 in DNA: TGTGCCAGCAGCGTAGGCCCAGGGGGTCTAGGGAATGAGCAGTTCTTC.

To note about this clonotype: Lacking the conserved final phenylalanine or tryptophan, this CDR3 likely reflects a read error. The chain joins TRBV5-6 to TRBJ1-1; D possibly corresponds to TRBD1 (5 bases). The V gene lost 2 bases and the J gene lost 5 bases, with 10 bases spanning the gap. Germline lookup yields CDR1 SGHDT and CDR2 YYEEEE. The CDR3 length is 13 residues. This chain's CDR3 is CASSLAGRTEAFL. As DNA, the CDR3 is TGTGCCAGCAGCTTAGCAGGGCGAACTGAAGCTTTCCTT.

This chain connects TRBV5-1 to TRBJ1-5, with 8 bases aligning to TRBD1. Germline loops: CDR1 SGHRS, CDR2 YFSETQ. This CDR3 spans 16 amino acids. V shed 0 bases, J shed 4 bases, and the junction held 6 bases outside the gene matches. The CDR3 loop is CASSLVVRGPNQPQHF. CDR3 nucleotides: TGCGCCAGCAGCTTGGTTGTCAGGGGGCCGAATCAGCCCCAGCATTTT.